The clone carrying this T cell receptor (beta chain) occurred a few times. The data are from a study of response to subunit inactivated influenza vaccine. TCRdb independently ran MiXCR on the RT-PCR reads; one entry per CDR3 protein. The sample has 650,000 to 850,000 distinct CDR3 sequences; approximately 13% are singletons. Here the sequenced sample was PBMCs from blood, taken about 14 days before vaccination. This receptor was identified in a man aged 45 to 65 who received an inactivated influenza vaccine.

The CDR3 loop reads CASSKESRGRGWTDTQYF. CDR3 DNA: TGTGCCAGCAGCAAAGAAAGCAGGGGGAGAGGGTGGACAGATACGCAGTATTTT. V gene TRBV21-1 combines with J gene TRBJ2-3; the D call of TRBD1 is as the table states it, not checked on the DNA. TRBV21-1 is designated a pseudogene. The CDR3 has 18 amino acids.